Described below is a single TCR beta chain sequence and its context. The antigen is unknown. This sample was taken from a study of cytotoxic CD8 clonotypes in ibrutinib-treated CLL. Study overall: Response samples were taken after a median roughly twelve months of treatment, range 6 to 36. Mean per-sample yields comprised around 280,000 productive templates and approximately 97,000 productive rearrangements. Overall study findings and caveats: Treatment saw public clonotypes, which were uncommon, either contract or stay stable.

Sequencing used immunoSEQ multiplex PCR; TCRdb keeps in-frame clones, though not all of them. Of about 25,000 clones detected, 55% to 75% appear once; the ten largest clones hold roughly half. This CDR3 is 14 amino acids long. Germline CDR1 reads SGDLS; CDR2 reads YYNGEE. Trimming cost V 4 bases and J 0 bases, with 9 bases left between them. This TCR came from a human donor with chronic lymphocytic leukemia. The V call is TRBV9, the J call TRBJ2-3; D perhaps matches TRBD1 (6 bases). Sequences were derived from PBMCs, sampled after 12 months of ibrutinib treatment. CDR3 sequence: CASSRGFSTDTQYF. CDR3 bases: TGTGCCAGCAGCAGGGGGTTTAGCACAGATACGCAGTATTTT. Full variable domain (remainder filled in from reference TRBV9 and TRBJ2-3): DSGVTQTPKHLITATGQRVTLRCSPRSGDLSVYWYQQSLDQGLQFLIQYYNGEERAKGNILERFSAQQFPDLHSELNLSSLELGDSALYFCASSRGFSTDTQYFGPGTRLTVL.